These 8 T cell receptor beta chains share one sample of origin, sequenced in a study of T cells after posttransplantation cyclophosphamide. The table came from immunoSEQ multiplex PCR; TCRdb's copy has only in-frame clones and leaves some out. This sample has 44,000 or so clones, each found more than once. The sample was PBMCs. The receptor set was obtained from a man aged 40-50 years in good health, CMV-negative, and a related stem cell transplant donor.

There are many counts of this clone. CDR3 in amino acids: CASSEQGAGGPPYEQYF. Written as DNA, the CDR3 is TGCGCCAGCAGCGAACAAGGGGCGGGAGGGCCCCCCTACGAGCAGTACTTC. The rearrangement uses TRBV5-1 and TRBJ2-7, with 9 bases aligning to TRBD2. Trimming removed 4 bases from V and 2 bases from J; junction bases left unmatched: 13. Germline V gene data show CDR1 as SGHRS and CDR2 as YFSETQ. The CDR3 totals 17 residues. Full variable domain (remainder filled in from reference TRBV5-1 and TRBJ2-7): KAGVTQTPRYLIKTRGQQVTLSCSPISGHRSVSWYQQTPGQGLQFLFEYFSETQRNKGNFPGRFSGRQFSNSRSEMNVSTLELGDSALYLCASSEQGAGGPPYEQYFGPGTRLTVT.

This clone has ten or more counts. The CDR3 bases are TGTGCCAGCAGCCAAGAAGATGGAGGGGACGAGCAGTACTTC. Its protein product is CASSQEDGGDEQYF. This chain uses TRBV4-2 with TRBJ2-7; the D gene is possibly TRBD2 (6 bases). Germline CDR1 is LGHNA and CDR2 is YNFKEQ. The CDR3 is 14 amino acids. V shed 0 bases and J shed 5 bases, with 11 bases lying between them.

Comment on this clone: Different DNA sequences within this sample yield the same CDR3. The genes are TRBV27 and TRBJ1-1; D unresolved. Germline assignment: CDR1 MNHEY and CDR2 SMNVEV (reference sequence). V gave up 3 bases and J gave up 3 bases, with 11 bases separating them. There are 14 residues in the CDR3. DNA for the CDR3: TGTGCCAGCAGTTTTTTAGGGAGGGACACTGAAGCTTTCTTT. This sequence encodes CASSFLGRDTEAFF.

The sample holds many counts of this clone. V usage is TRBV2 and J usage is TRBJ2-7; D unresolved. The CDR3 consists of 11 residues. V dropped 3 bases and J dropped 8 bases, with 8 bases sitting between them. Germline-derived CDR1 and CDR2 are SNHLY and FYNNEI. CDR3 nucleotides: TGTGCCAGCAGTGAGTCCCGTCAGCAGTACTTC. Amino acid sequence: CASSESRQQYF. Full variable domain (missing parts from reference TRBV2 and TRBJ2-7): EPEVTQTPSHQVTQMGQEVILRCVPISNHLYFYWYRQILGQKVEFLVSFYNNEISEKSEIFDDQFSVERPDGSNFTLKIRSTKLEDSAMYFCASSESRQQYFGPGTRLTVT.

This clone was counted ten times or more. The chain combines TRBV7-2 with TRBJ2-7, with D maybe TRBD1 (6 bases). The CDR3 runs 18 residues. Germline V lookup: CDR1 SGHTA, CDR2 FQGNSA. V gave up 4 bases and J gave up 3 bases, with 25 bases separating them. The CDR3 DNA follows: TGTGCCAGCAGCTCCTACCAAGCTGGGGGCCCACGTTTCTACGAGCAGTACTTC. Translating gives CASSSYQAGGPRFYEQYF.

Many counts were recorded for this clone. This sequence joins TRBV9 and TRBJ2-2, with 8 nucleotides matching TRBD2. The CDR3 is 15 residues long. V was pared by 3 bases and J by 0 bases, with 1 base of the junction left unmatched. Germline CDR1 reads SGDLS; CDR2 reads YYNGEE. The CDR3 is CASSAGGANTGELFF. CDR3 coding DNA: TGTGCCAGCAGCGCGGGGGGGGCGAACACCGGGGAGCTGTTTTTT.

This clone came up many times. The J gene is TRBJ1-5, the V gene TRBV6-5; the match to TRBD1 covers 7 bases. Germline CDR1 reads MNHEY; CDR2 reads SVGAGI. CDR3 length equals 14 residues. J lost 5 bases, V lost 8 bases, and 9 bases had no gene match. DNA for the CDR3: TGTGCCAGCCGAGCTTGGGACAGCGATCAGCCCCAGCATTTT. Its protein is CASRAWDSDQPQHF.

This clone showed up many times. This chain joins TRBV4-1 and TRBJ2-7, with TRBD1 identical over 9 bases. This CDR3 is built from 15 residues. V gave up 0 bases and J gave up 5 bases; unmatched junction bases: 5. The germline gives CDR1 MGHRA, CDR2 YSYEKL. CDR3 DNA: TGCGCCAGCAGCCAAGAGGGGACAGGGTACAACGAGCAGTACTTC. It codes for CASSQEGTGYNEQYF.